One sample yielded the 17 T cell receptor beta chains listed below, sequenced in a study of post-analysis software for immune sequencing data (dated by TCRdb to between 2014 and 2017). Here is what the overall study found, with its caveats: Patients showed significantly higher frequencies than controls for 4 or 5 TRBV segments, among them TRBV5-6, TRBV5-1 and TRBV20-1.

Library preparation was by PCR. These reads were obtained on an Illumina HiSeq 2500. To reduce PCR and sequencing biases, unique molecular identifiers were built into the TCR beta cDNA libraries. TCRdb cleaned the public reads at Q25 with fastp, built clones with MiXCR and kept in-frame beta chains. CDR3 protein sequences are deduplicated, and each keeps its most common genes and DNA. The sample table lists 170,000 or so distinct CDR3 sequences, roughly 30% of them with a count of one. The leading ten clones occupy approximately 1.5% of the sample. No cognate antigen is known for these TCRs. Sequencing used blood. These receptors all stem from a girl aged 5 to 17 with multiple sclerosis.

The J gene is TRBJ1-1, the V gene TRBV7-6, with D perhaps matching TRBD1 (6 bases). The V gene lost 1 base and the J gene lost 4 bases, with 10 bases spanning the gap. This CDR3 contains 14 residues. Germline V gives CDR1 SGHVS, CDR2 FNYEAQ. For the CDR3, the DNA is TGTGCCAGCAGCTTAGGGGGGCCGAGCACTGAAGCTTTCTTT. It encodes CASSLGGPSTEAFF.

In this sample, this clonotype turned up once. A clone one base away is much larger, so this may be a read error. The chain is built from TRBV20-1 and TRBJ2-7; TRBD1 matches 8 bases. The CDR3 extends over 15 amino acids. The J segment lost 0 bases and the V segment lost 7 bases, leaving 11 bases of the junction unmatched. Germline V gives CDR1 DFQATT, CDR2 SNEGSKA (reference sequence). The CDR3 nucleotides are TGCAGTGTTTTTCGAGCCGGGACAGGCTCCTACGAGCAGTACTTC. It specifies CSVFRAGTGSYEQYF.

V gene TRBV7-9 combines with J gene TRBJ2-1; possible D gene TRBD1, 6 bases. The CDR3 runs to 16 residues. Deletions cut 5 bases from V and 1 base from J, with 15 bases between. CDR1 is SEHNR, CDR2 FQNEAQ, per germline (reference sequence). CDR3 sequence (DNA): TGTGCCAGCAGCCTCAGGGGCGGGCGTTCCTACAATGAGCAGTTCTTC. Its protein is CASSLRGGRSYNEQFF.

The chain recombines TRBV6-1 with TRBJ2-1, with D uncertain. This CDR3 comprises 12 residues. The germline CDR1 and CDR2 sequences are MNHNS and SASEGT. V shed 2 bases and J shed 7 bases, with 6 bases lying between them. The CDR3 sequence: CASSERSNEQFF. For the CDR3, the DNA is TGTGCCAGCAGTGAACGCTCGAATGAGCAGTTCTTC.

This rearrangement joins TRBV14 to TRBJ1-2; a weak D match, TRBD1 (6 bases). Trimming pared 4 bases from V and 7 bases from J, leaving 13 bases between. CDR3 length: 13 amino acids. CDR1 is SGHDN, CDR2 FVKESK, per germline. This CDR3 is CASSLRGFIGYTF. The CDR3 nucleotides read TGTGCCAGCAGCCTCAGGGGCTTCATTGGCTACACCTTC.

A note on this clonotype: This sequence may be a read error, since a much larger clone differs from it by one base. The chain uses TRBV15 and TRBJ2-1; 7 nucleotides align to TRBD2. The J call is doubtful: the DNA matches TRBJ2-7 better. Germline CDR1 and CDR2: LNHNV and YYDKDF (reference sequence). This CDR3 spans 13 amino acids. The CDR3 DNA reads TGTGCCACCAGCGGAGCGGGAATCAATGAGCAGTACTTC. Translation gives CATSGAGINEQYF.

This clonotype was observed a few times. The gene calls are TRBV12-3 or TRBV12-4 and TRBJ2-1, with 10 bases lining up with TRBD2. Germline trimming cut 6 bases from V and 7 bases from J; bases unmatched to any gene: 12. The CDR3 totals 16 residues. In DNA, the CDR3 is TGTGCCAGCAGGCTAGCGGGAGACGACGCGGTTAATGAGCAGTTCTTC. It translates to CASRLAGDDAVNEQFF.

About this clonotype: This may be a read error, as it is one base from a much larger clone. The V and J genes are TRBV7-9 and TRBJ2-1; tentatively, D is TRBD1 (6 bases). Germline lookup yields CDR1 SEHNR and CDR2 FQNEAQ (reference sequence). Deletions cut 1 base from V and 5 bases from J, with 9 bases between. The CDR3 extends over 14 amino acids. For the CDR3, the DNA is TGTGCCAGCAGCTTAGTTAACAGGGACAATGAGCAGTTCTTC. Residues: CASSLVNRDNEQFF.

About this clonotype itself: A much larger clonotype is one base distant, so this may be a read error. The chain links TRBV15 to TRBJ2-1; 11 positions agree with TRBD2. This CDR3 region has 17 residues. Germline CDR1 LNHNV, CDR2 YYDKDF (reference sequence). The ends lost 5 bases at V and 12 bases at J; junction bases unmatched: 18. This chain's CDR3 is CATSLHLGGTSGLGQFF. CDR3 in DNA: TGTGCCACCAGCTTACACCTGGGAGGGACTAGCGGTCTTGGGCAGTTCTTC.

This clonotype was observed a handful of times. The chain joins TRBV6-2 or TRBV6-3 to TRBJ1-5; a possible D gene is TRBD1 (5 bases). Germline CDR1 is MNHEY and CDR2 is SVGEGT. The CDR3 sequence is 15 residues long. The V end was cut by 6 bases, the J end by 5 bases, with 17 bases between. CDR3 loop: CASSPRDFDHQPQHF. The CDR3 DNA is TGTGCCAGCAGCCCCCGGGACTTCGATCATCAGCCCCAGCATTTT.

The J gene is TRBJ1-2, the V gene TRBV4-2; 7 positions match TRBD1. The CDR3 is 15 residues long. The trim removed 4 bases at V and 4 bases at J, leaving 9 bases unmatched. Germline assignment: CDR1 LGHNA and CDR2 YNFKEQ. Written as DNA, the CDR3 is TGTGCCAGCAGCCCCGGACAGGCCCTGCGCTATGGCTACACCTTC. It yields the protein CASSPGQALRYGYTF.

The chain uses TRBV28 and TRBJ2-2; TRBD1 agrees at 10 bases. With 7 bases clipped from V and 5 bases from J, the junction kept 4 bases outside the gene matches. The CDR3 has 14 amino acids. CDR1 and CDR2 from the germline V gene are MDHEN and SYDVKM. In DNA form, the CDR3 reads TGTGCCAGCATCGGGACAGGGGAAACCGGGGAGCTGTTTTTT. Its translation: CASIGTGETGELFF.

The chain carries TRBV24-1 and TRBJ1-5; 8 bases line up with TRBD1. Trimming took 5 bases from V and 7 from J; bases not matched to a gene: 12. The CDR3 runs to 16 residues. Germline CDR1 and CDR2: KGHDR and SFDVKD. The CDR3: CATSGVDRDRGQPQHF. The CDR3 DNA sequence: TGTGCCACCAGTGGTGTGGACAGGGATCGAGGACAGCCCCAGCATTTT.

This clonotype was seen many times. The rearrangement joins TRBV6-1 to TRBJ2-7; no reliable D call. The CDR3 contains 13 residues. V gave up 6 bases and J gave up 3 bases, with 12 bases separating them. Germline V lookup: CDR1 MNHNS, CDR2 SASEGT. In DNA, the CDR3 is TGTGCCAGCAGGCGGACGGATCACTACGAGCAGTACTTC. This encodes CASRRTDHYEQYF.

A remark on this clonotype: Mismatch with germline at one junction end may stem from a read error. This chain connects TRBV12-3 or TRBV12-4 to TRBJ1-2, with D uncertain. This CDR3 contains 15 residues. The CDR3 DNA reads TGTGCCAGCAGGGCGGGGTTTCAACCTAACCATGGCTACACCTTC. Translating gives CASRAGFQPNHGYTF.

On this clonotype itself: This may stem from a read error, because a much larger clone lies one nucleotide away. This sequence joins TRBV29-1 and TRBJ2-1; TRBD2 agrees at 7 bases. This CDR3 comprises 14 residues. CDR1 is SQVTM, CDR2 ANQGSEA, per germline. Losses at the gene ends were 6 bases for V and 13 bases for J; bases not matched to a gene: 18. The CDR3 DNA reads as TGCAGCGTCGGGAGGACTACGGGGGAAGAGACCCAGTTCTTC. It specifies CSVGRTTGEETQFF.

The rearrangement links TRBV12-3 or TRBV12-4 to TRBJ1-2; unclear D gene. This CDR3 has 14 residues. Trimming took 6 bases from V and 4 from J, leaving 15 bases between them. The CDR3 sequence: CASSGDRVGYGYTF. The CDR3 DNA reads TGTGCCAGCAGCGGTGATCGGGTGGGCTATGGCTACACCTTC.